Following are 9 T cell receptor beta chains from one sample sequenced in a study of beta chain features in type 1 diabetes. What these receptors recognize is not known. General study findings and limits: Type 1 diabetes patients had TCRB CDR3s that were shorter (moderately but significantly so) in all four CD4+ subsets.

Isolated RNA was reverse transcribed in full, so expressed TCRB transcripts were sequenced. TCRdb's copy holds only in-frame clones and misses some; the assay was immunoSEQ multiplex PCR. The sample has 150,000 to 190,000 clones; 10% are singletons. Sample: central memory CD4+ T cells from blood. These receptors were obtained from a man aged 25-45 years with type 1 diabetes.

For the CDR3, the DNA is TGTGCCAGCTCACCACTCTTCGAGCAGTACTTC. It translates to CASSPLFEQYF. This rearrangement joins TRBV18 to TRBJ2-7; D is uncertain. Trimming removed 1 base from V and 6 bases from J, with 4 bases in between. Germline lookup yields CDR1 KGHSH and CDR2 LQKENI. This CDR3 is 11 amino acids long. The whole variable domain, filled in from reference TRBV18 and TRBJ2-7, reads NAGVMQNPRHLVRRRGQEARLRCSPMKGHSHVYWYRQLPEEGLKFMVYLQKENIIDESGMPKERFSAEFPKEGPSILRIQQVVRGDSAAYFCASSPLFEQYFGPGTRLTVT.

This clone has a handful of counts. This chain uses TRBV18 with TRBJ1-5; D remains ambiguous. This CDR3 spans 15 amino acids. V was shortened by 3 bases and J by 0 bases, with 9 bases between the two germline ends. Germline assignment: CDR1 KGHSH and CDR2 LQKENI. CDR3 coding DNA: TGTGCCAGCTCACCGGCTTCAGATAGCAATCAGCCCCAGCATTTT. This translates into CASSPASDSNQPQHF.

The V call is TRBV6-5, the J call TRBJ2-1; tentatively, D is TRBD2 (5 bases). With 8 bases removed from V and 3 bases from J, the gap between germline ends came to 11 bases. Germline values: CDR1 MNHEY, CDR2 SVGAGI. The CDR3 runs to 13 residues. CDR3 loop: CASGPGLYNEQFF. The CDR3, as DNA: TGTGCCAGCGGCCCCGGACTCTACAATGAGCAGTTCTTC.

In this sample, this clone turned up a few times. The CDR3 loop is CASSFSSGSQETQYF. The DNA of the CDR3 is TGTGCCAGCAGCTTCTCTAGCGGGAGTCAAGAGACCCAGTACTTC. The V and J genes are TRBV9 and TRBJ2-5; 10 bases are a match to TRBD2. The trim removed 4 bases at V and 2 bases at J, leaving 5 bases unmatched. Germline loops: CDR1 SGDLS, CDR2 YYNGEE. The CDR3 extends over 15 amino acids.

This clone was detected many times. At the DNA level, this CDR3 is encoded by other sequences in the same sample as well. J is TRBJ2-5 and V is TRBV7-2; possible D gene TRBD1, 5 bases. Trimming removed 5 bases from V and 5 bases from J, with 12 bases in between. The CDR3 totals 13 residues. CDR1 and CDR2 from the germline V gene are SGHTA and FQGNSA. The DNA for the CDR3 is TGTGCCAGCAGCCTGCAGGGCCGGGAGACCCAGTACTTC. It codes for CASSLQGRETQYF.

This clone was observed a handful of times. This chain links TRBV11-2 with TRBJ2-3; tentatively, D is TRBD1 (5 bases). The V and J ends lost 4 bases and 5 bases respectively, with 13 bases between them. The CDR3 runs to 14 residues. The germline CDR1 and CDR2 sequences are SGHAT and FQNNGV. The CDR3 coding sequence is TGTGCCAGCAGCTCCAGGGCCCCTGAAGATACGCAGTATTTT. Encoded protein: CASSSRAPEDTQYF.

This clone was counted a few times. CDR3 DNA: TGTGCCAGCAGTCCCTCCCTGACAGGGAACTATGGCTACACCTTC. This sequence encodes CASSPSLTGNYGYTF. The chain has TRBV6-4 and TRBJ1-2; 7 positions agree with TRBD1. Germline CDR1 and CDR2: MRHNA and SNTAGT. J lost 2 bases, V lost 5 bases, and 8 bases had no gene match. CDR3 length: 15 residues.

The chain recombines TRBV7-6 with TRBJ1-2; D is uncertain. Trimming pared 1 base from V and 8 bases from J, leaving 14 bases between. CDR1 and CDR2 (germline): SGHVS, FNYEAQ. This CDR3 spans 14 amino acids. CDR3 residues: CASSLDDLGGGYTF. The CDR3 DNA reads TGTGCCAGCAGCTTAGATGACCTCGGCGGAGGCTACACCTTC.

The chain is built from TRBV4-2 and TRBJ2-1, with 12 bases that match TRBD2. Trimming cost V 0 bases and J 10 bases; bases outside gene matches: 7. The CDR3 spans 16 residues. CDR1 and CDR2 from the germline V gene are LGHNA and YNFKEQ. The CDR3 loop is CASSQDRSSGRGEQFF. The DNA for the CDR3 is TGTGCCAGCAGCCAAGATCGCTCTAGCGGGAGGGGGGAGCAGTTCTTC.